This T cell receptor beta chain comes out of a study of blood T cells in healthy people across ages. Study-wide points: Roughly linear declines in TCR beta diversity per million T cells occurred with age.

Alongside a J-beta primer mix, a sample-barcoded 5' primer served in a second PCR lasting roughly 7 to 12 cycles. A single record per CDR3 protein comes from TCRdb applying MiXCR to the 5' RACE reads. Here the sample spans about 680,000 distinct CDR3 sequences, approximately 50% being singletons. Comment on this clonotype: Its cognate antigen is unknown.

The CDR3 is 20 residues long. V shed 6 bases, J shed 8 bases, and the junction held 23 bases outside the gene matches. Per the germline V gene, CDR1 is SGHTA and CDR2 is FQGNSA. The V and J genes are TRBV7-2 and TRBJ2-1, with 12 bases matching TRBD2. The receptor was isolated from an older woman in good health. Specimen: blood. CDR3 nucleotide sequence: TGTGCCAGCAGGACCTTGAGGTTGTCTAGCGGGAGGGCTATTGTCTATGAGCAGTTCTTC. Its translation: CASRTLRLSSGRAIVYEQFF.